These 26 T cell receptor beta chains were all obtained from the same sample, sequenced in a study of CD8 T cells in ankylosing spondylitis. TCRdb used MiXCR to reprocess the 5' RACE reads, holding one entry per CDR3 protein. The sample contains some 130,000 distinct CDR3 sequences, approximately 7.4% of which appear only once. Sequencing input: blood, either unsorted or a sorted T cell fraction (not recorded which). These receptors were obtained from a female donor with ankylosing spondylitis or in good health (not recorded which).

The sample holds many counts of this clonotype. The rearrangement uses TRBV10-3 and TRBJ2-7; D possibly matches TRBD1 or TRBD2 (5 bases each). CDR1 is ENHRY and CDR2 is SYGVKD in the germline V gene. Trimming removed 9 bases at V and 2 bases at J, with 11 bases between. This CDR3 spans 12 amino acids. The CDR3 here is CAIGTQPYEQYF. DNA of the CDR3: TGTGCCATTGGGACGCAGCCCTACGAGCAGTACTTC.

This clonotype was picked up a small number of times. The CDR3, as DNA: TGTGCCAGCAGTCGGAGGTCCGGGGAGCTGTTTTTT. Encoded protein: CASSRRSGELFF. The V gene is TRBV7-2, the J gene TRBJ2-2; tentatively, D is TRBD2 (5 bases). V shed 6 bases and J shed 6 bases, with 8 bases lying between them. The germline V gene encodes CDR1 SGHTA and CDR2 FQGNSA. The CDR3 runs to 12 residues. The full variable domain, completed using reference TRBV7-2 and TRBJ2-2, is GAGVSQSPSNKVTEKGKDVELRCDPISGHTALYWYRQSLGQGLEFLIYFQGNSAPDKSGLPSDRFSAERTGGSVSTLTIQRTQQEDSAVYLCASSRRSGELFFGEGSRLTVL.

This clonotype was counted at least ten times. V gene TRBV6-5 combines with J gene TRBJ1-6; no definite D call. Germline CDR1 and CDR2: MNHEY and SVGAGI. V was cut by 0 bases and J by 0 bases, with 6 bases left in between. The CDR3 is 16 residues long. As DNA, the CDR3 is TGTGCCAGCAGTTACTCCTCGGGCTCCTATAATTCACCCCTCCACTTT. Residues: CASSYSSGSYNSPLHF.

This clonotype came up many times. The rearrangement joins TRBV20-1 to TRBJ1-5; 9 bases match TRBD1. Per germline, CDR1 DFQATT and CDR2 SNEGSKA (reference sequence). The V gene end was trimmed by 3 bases and the J gene end by 4 bases; junction bases not matched to a gene: 4. The CDR3 runs to 14 residues. CDR3 residues: CSARVDRGNQPQHF. CDR3 DNA: TGCAGTGCTAGGGTGGACAGGGGTAATCAGCCCCAGCATTTT.

The chain couples TRBV6-2 or TRBV6-3 to TRBJ2-5, with D perhaps assigned TRBD1 or TRBD2 (6 bases each). CDR3 size: 13 residues. The ends were cut back, 2 bases at V and 4 bases at J, with 8 bases in the middle. The germline CDR1 and CDR2 sequences are MNHEY and SVGEGT. The CDR3 reads CASSYRGPETQYF. The CDR3 DNA is TGTGCCAGCAGTTACCGGGGGCCAGAGACCCAGTACTTC.

This clonotype was observed at least ten times. The J gene is TRBJ2-7, the V gene TRBV15; D possibly matches TRBD1 or TRBD2 (5 bases each). Germline V lookup: CDR1 LNHNV, CDR2 YYDKDF (reference sequence). With 1 base removed from V and 7 bases from J, the gap between germline ends came to 11 bases. The CDR3 covers 13 residues. CDR3 sequence (DNA): TGTGCCACCAGCAGAGGAGGGGATTGGGAGCAGTACTTC. Protein: CATSRGGDWEQYF.

V gene TRBV6-5 combines with J gene TRBJ2-7; D is unclear. The V gene's germline CDR1 is MNHEY and CDR2 SVGAGI. This CDR3 has 14 amino acids. Between the trimmed V and J ends, which lost 0 bases and 3 bases, there was a span of 9 bases. The CDR3 sequence: CASSYSTPGYEQYF. The CDR3 DNA reads TGTGCCAGCAGTTACTCCACGCCAGGCTACGAGCAGTACTTC.

This clonotype was counted many times. The chain combines TRBV3-1 with TRBJ1-4; D not certain. Trimming removed 1 base at V and 5 bases at J, with 8 bases between. The germline gives CDR1 LGHDT, CDR2 YNNKEL (reference sequence). This CDR3 comprises 14 residues. CDR3 sequence: CASSQGTANEKLFF. The CDR3 bases are TGTGCCAGCAGCCAAGGGACGGCAAATGAAAAACTGTTTTTT.

The V and J genes are TRBV2 and TRBJ2-3; TRBD2 might be the D (6 bases). Trimming left V 3 bases short and J 4 bases short, with 14 bases between. This CDR3 is built from 15 residues. CDR1 and CDR2 (germline): SNHLY, FYNNEI. Here the CDR3 DNA reads TGTGCCAGCAGTGAGGAGGAGGGGACCGCAGATACGCAGTATTTT. Translated, it gives CASSEEEGTADTQYF.

This clonotype was seen repeatedly, ten times or more. The rearrangement joins TRBV9 to TRBJ1-3; no definite D call. Germline V gives CDR1 SGDLS, CDR2 YYNGEE. The V gene lost 1 base and the J gene lost 0 bases, with 5 bases spanning the gap. The CDR3 runs 14 residues. The CDR3 here is CASSVSVSGNTIYF. The CDR3 DNA reads TGTGCCAGCAGCGTATCCGTCTCTGGAAACACCATATATTTT.

This clonotype was counted ten times or more. The genes are TRBV4-1 and TRBJ2-7, with 9 bases that match TRBD2. This CDR3 spans 14 amino acids. V trimming: 4 bases; J trimming: 6 bases; junction bases outside the gene matches: 7. The V gene's germline CDR1 is MGHRA and CDR2 YSYEKL. CDR3 protein: CASSRSGGRGEQYF. The CDR3 DNA is TGCGCCAGCAGCCGTAGCGGGGGAAGGGGCGAGCAGTACTTC.

CDR3: CASSQIDRGEGEQYF. The CDR3 nucleotides are TGTGCCAGCAGCCAAATCGACAGGGGAGAGGGCGAGCAGTACTTC. V usage is TRBV3-1 and J usage is TRBJ2-7, with 8 bases lining up with TRBD1. The CDR3 extends over 15 amino acids. Germline V gene sequence: CDR1 LGHDT, CDR2 YNNKEL (reference sequence). J was trimmed by 6 bases and V by 2 bases; bases with no gene match: 9.

This clonotype was seen at least ten times. CDR3 sequence reads: CASSFRDRGGSGELFF. The CDR3 bases are TGTGCCAGCAGCTTCCGGGACAGGGGTGGTTCCGGGGAGCTGTTTTTT. The chain employs TRBV7-8 and TRBJ2-2; 10 nucleotides match TRBD1. Germline CDR1 reads SGHVS; CDR2 reads FQNEAQ. The CDR3 totals 16 residues. With 3 bases clipped from V and 6 bases from J, the junction kept 7 bases outside the gene matches.

This clonotype was seen many times. V gene TRBV5-1 combines with J gene TRBJ1-2, with 7 bases fitting TRBD1. CDR3 length equals 14 residues. CDR1 SGHRS and CDR2 YFSETQ come from the germline V gene. The J segment lost 4 bases and the V segment lost 4 bases, leaving 7 bases of the junction unmatched. In DNA form, the CDR3 reads TGCGCCAGCAGCGTTAGACAGGGACGCTATGGCTACACCTTC. Residues: CASSVRQGRYGYTF.

This clonotype was observed at least ten times. V is TRBV5-1 and J is TRBJ2-2; the match to TRBD2 covers 14 bases. This CDR3 is built from 18 residues. V lost 4 bases and J lost 0; bases outside the gene matches: 5. Germline V gives CDR1 SGHRS, CDR2 YFSETQ. CDR3 protein: CASSTGLAGGTNTGELFF. CDR3 sequence (DNA): TGCGCCAGCAGCACCGGACTAGCGGGGGGAACGAACACCGGGGAGCTGTTTTTT.

The chain joins TRBV6-2 or TRBV6-3 to TRBJ1-2, with D possibly matching TRBD1 (6 bases). The CDR3 runs to 14 residues. The V gene's germline CDR1 is MNHEY and CDR2 SVGEGT. V was shortened by 6 bases and J by 5 bases, with 16 bases between the two germline ends. CDR3 region: CASSSTDSVYGYTF. DNA of the CDR3: TGTGCCAGCAGCAGCACGGACAGTGTGTATGGCTACACCTTC.

The table lists this clonotype with many counts. The chain is built from TRBV3-1 and TRBJ2-1, with D maybe TRBD2 (5 bases). This CDR3 has 17 amino acids. The germline V gene encodes CDR1 LGHDT and CDR2 YNNKEL (reference sequence). Trimming stripped 0 bases from V and 8 bases from J, with 20 bases between. In DNA form, the CDR3 reads TGTGCCAGCAGCCAAGATAGGGCCCGGGCGGGTTTCTATGAGCAGTTCTTC. Its protein product is CASSQDRARAGFYEQFF.

This clonotype was seen many times. The rearrangement joins TRBV5-5 to TRBJ2-4, with 9 nucleotides matching TRBD1. The CDR3 contains 16 residues. V lost 4 bases to trimming and J lost 6 bases; unmatched junction nucleotides: 11. Germline V gene data show CDR1 as SGHKS and CDR2 as YYEKEE (reference sequence). The CDR3 DNA follows: TGTGCCAGCAGCACCGGACAGGGGATGCGGGGAAACATTCAGTACTTC. It yields the protein CASSTGQGMRGNIQYF.

This clonotype was counted ten times or more. The chain recombines TRBV6-1 with TRBJ2-2; D tentatively fits TRBD1 or TRBD2 (5 bases each). This CDR3 contains 12 residues. Germline assignment: CDR1 MNHNS and CDR2 SASEGT. With 8 bases removed from V and 8 bases from J, the gap between germline ends came to 12 bases. For the CDR3, the DNA is TGTGCCAGCCACGAGGGGAGAGGGGAGCTGTTTTTT. Its protein product is CASHEGRGELFF.

This clonotype came up many times. The V and J genes are TRBV6-6 and TRBJ2-3, with D perhaps being TRBD1 or TRBD2 (5 bases each). This CDR3 comprises 12 residues. The ends were cut back, 6 bases at V and 6 bases at J, with 10 bases in the middle. Germline loops: CDR1 MNHNY, CDR2 SVGAGI (reference sequence). Written as DNA, the CDR3 is TGTGCCAGCAGGGGAGAGGGGGATACGCAGTATTTT. This translates into CASRGEGDTQYF.

The table lists this clonotype with many counts. The gene calls are TRBV7-2 and TRBJ1-5, with unresolved D. V dropped 5 bases and J dropped 6 bases, with 5 bases sitting between them. Germline V lookup: CDR1 SGHTA, CDR2 FQGNSA. The CDR3 sequence is 11 residues long. This chain's CDR3 is CASSNGQPQHF. In DNA, the CDR3 is TGTGCCAGCAGCAATGGTCAGCCCCAGCATTTT.

At least ten counts were recorded for this clonotype. The rearrangement uses TRBV4-1 and TRBJ1-1; D possibly corresponds to TRBD1 (5 bases). Germline-derived CDR1 and CDR2 are MGHRA and YSYEKL. The CDR3 is 16 amino acids. Trimming cost V 4 bases and J 1 base, with 16 bases left between them. The chain's CDR3 is CASSRRDRDPNTEAFF. The CDR3 bases are TGCGCCAGCAGCCGAAGAGACCGGGACCCGAACACTGAAGCTTTCTTT.

The table lists this clonotype with many counts. J is TRBJ2-3 and V is TRBV7-6, with D unresolved. The CDR3 totals 12 residues. Per the germline V gene, CDR1 is SGHVS and CDR2 is FNYEAQ. Trimming removed 3 bases from V and 4 bases from J, with 5 bases in between. For the CDR3, the DNA is TGTGCCAGCAGCTTGCAGGCAGATACGCAGTATTTT. Protein sequence: CASSLQADTQYF.

The chain uses TRBV7-9 and TRBJ2-2, with TRBD1 matching over 7 bases. The CDR3 spans 15 residues. The J segment lost 5 bases and the V segment lost 5 bases, leaving 8 bases of the junction unmatched. CDR1 and CDR2 from the germline V gene are SEHNR and FQNEAQ (reference sequence). The CDR3, as DNA: TGTGCCAGCAGCGACCCGACAGGGCGAACCGGGGAGCTGTTTTTT. It translates to CASSDPTGRTGELFF.

In its sample, this clonotype was seen many times. The CDR3, as DNA: TGCGCCAGCAGCTTGCGGGAGGACTCCTACAATGAGCAGTTCTTC. Protein product: CASSLREDSYNEQFF. The chain is built from TRBV5-1 and TRBJ2-1; 7 positions match TRBD2. Losses at the gene ends were 1 base for V and 0 bases for J; bases not matched to a gene: 1. CDR1 and CDR2 (germline): SGHRS, YFSETQ. The CDR3 is 15 amino acids.

Many counts were recorded for this clonotype. The chain is built from TRBV5-5 and TRBJ1-2, with D possibly matching TRBD1 (5 bases). Germline values: CDR1 SGHKS, CDR2 YYEKEE (reference sequence). The length of the CDR3 is 15 residues. Trimming left V 4 bases short and J 5 bases short, with 18 bases between. This CDR3 reads CASSPGAARRYGYTF. DNA for the CDR3: TGTGCCAGCAGCCCCGGGGCAGCCAGGCGGTATGGCTACACCTTC.